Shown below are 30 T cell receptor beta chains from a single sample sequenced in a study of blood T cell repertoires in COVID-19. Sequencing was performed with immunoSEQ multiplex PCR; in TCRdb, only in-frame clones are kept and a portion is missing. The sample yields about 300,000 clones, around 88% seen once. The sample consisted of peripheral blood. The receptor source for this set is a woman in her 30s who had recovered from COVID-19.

CDR3 protein: CASGLVIGGGHPGELFF. The CDR3 region has the DNA TGTGCTAGTGGTTTGGTAATTGGGGGCGGCCACCCCGGGGAGCTGTTTTTT. The rearrangement joins TRBV12-5 to TRBJ2-2, with D perhaps matching TRBD1 (6 bases). The V gene lost 0 bases and the J gene lost 6 bases, with 17 bases spanning the gap. Germline CDR1 is LGHNT and CDR2 is FRNRAP. The CDR3 runs to 17 residues.

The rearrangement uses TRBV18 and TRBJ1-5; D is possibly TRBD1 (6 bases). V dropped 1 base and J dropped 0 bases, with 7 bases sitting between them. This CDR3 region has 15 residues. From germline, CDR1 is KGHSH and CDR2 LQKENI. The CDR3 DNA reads TGTGCCAGCTCACCACGACAGGATAGCAATCAGCCCCAGCATTTT. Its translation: CASSPRQDSNQPQHF.

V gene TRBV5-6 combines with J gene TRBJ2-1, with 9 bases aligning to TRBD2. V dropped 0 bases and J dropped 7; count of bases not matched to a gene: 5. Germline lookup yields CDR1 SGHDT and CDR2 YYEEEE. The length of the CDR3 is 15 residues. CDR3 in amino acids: CASSLGLAETNEQFF. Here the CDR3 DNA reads TGTGCCAGCAGCTTGGGACTAGCGGAGACTAATGAGCAGTTCTTC.

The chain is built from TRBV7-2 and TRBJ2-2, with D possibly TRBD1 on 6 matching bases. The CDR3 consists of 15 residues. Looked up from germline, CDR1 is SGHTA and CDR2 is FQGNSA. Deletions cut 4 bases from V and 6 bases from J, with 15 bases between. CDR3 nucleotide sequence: TGTGCCAGCAGCTATGGGGGCCTCGGTCCCGGGGAGCTGTTTTTT. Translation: CASSYGGLGPGELFF.

Here the CDR3 reads CASSVGTGINYGYTF. In nucleotides, the CDR3 is TGTGCCAGCAGCGTCGGGACAGGGATTAACTATGGCTACACCTTC. J is TRBJ1-2 and V is TRBV9; 9 nucleotides line up with TRBD1. Germline CDR1 is SGDLS and CDR2 is YYNGEE. Germline trimming cut 2 bases from V and 1 base from J; bases unmatched to any gene: 3. There are 15 residues in the CDR3.

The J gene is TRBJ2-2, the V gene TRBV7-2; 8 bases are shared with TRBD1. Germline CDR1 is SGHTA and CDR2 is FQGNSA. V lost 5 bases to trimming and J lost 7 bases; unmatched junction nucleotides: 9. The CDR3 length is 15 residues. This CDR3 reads CASSKDRARIGELFF. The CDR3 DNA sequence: TGTGCCAGCAGCAAGGACAGGGCGAGGATCGGGGAGCTGTTTTTT. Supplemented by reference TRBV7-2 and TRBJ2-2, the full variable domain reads GAGVSQSPSNKVTEKGKDVELRCDPISGHTALYWYRQSLGQGLEFLIYFQGNSAPDKSGLPSDRFSAERTGGSVSTLTIQRTQQEDSAVYLCASSKDRARIGELFFGEGSRLTVL.

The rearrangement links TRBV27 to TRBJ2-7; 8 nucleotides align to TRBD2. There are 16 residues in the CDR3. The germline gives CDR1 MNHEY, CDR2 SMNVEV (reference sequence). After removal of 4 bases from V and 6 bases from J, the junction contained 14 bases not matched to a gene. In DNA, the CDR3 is TGTGCCAGCAGTTCGTACGGGAGGGCAGGCGGTAGCGAGCAGTACTTC. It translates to CASSSYGRAGGSEQYF.

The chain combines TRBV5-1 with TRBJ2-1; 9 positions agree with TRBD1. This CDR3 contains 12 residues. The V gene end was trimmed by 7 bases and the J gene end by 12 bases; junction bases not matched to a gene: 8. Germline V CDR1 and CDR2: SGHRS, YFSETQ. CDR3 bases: TGCGCCAGCGGGACAGGGTCCGGTAGGCAGTTCTTC. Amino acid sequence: CASGTGSGRQFF.

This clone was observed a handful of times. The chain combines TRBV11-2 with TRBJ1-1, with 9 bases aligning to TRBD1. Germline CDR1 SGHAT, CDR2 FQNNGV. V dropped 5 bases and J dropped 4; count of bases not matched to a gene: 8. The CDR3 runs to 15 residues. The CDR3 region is CASSIRQGEGTEAFF. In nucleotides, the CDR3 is TGTGCCAGCAGCATAAGACAGGGGGAGGGCACTGAAGCTTTCTTT. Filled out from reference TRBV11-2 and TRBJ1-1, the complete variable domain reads EAGVAQSPRYKIIEKRQSVAFWCNPISGHATLYWYQQILGQGPKLLIQFQNNGVVDDSQLPKDRFSAERLKGVDSTLKIQPAKLEDSAVYLCASSIRQGEGTEAFFGQGTRLTVV.

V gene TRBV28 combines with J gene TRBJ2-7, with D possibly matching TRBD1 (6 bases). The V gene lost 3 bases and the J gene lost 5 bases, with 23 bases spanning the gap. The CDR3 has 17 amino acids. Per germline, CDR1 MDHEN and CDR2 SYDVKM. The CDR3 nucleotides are TGTGCCAGCAGTTTGACCCCCTTCAGGGGTTCAGGGAACGAGCAGTACTTC. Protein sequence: CASSLTPFRGSGNEQYF.

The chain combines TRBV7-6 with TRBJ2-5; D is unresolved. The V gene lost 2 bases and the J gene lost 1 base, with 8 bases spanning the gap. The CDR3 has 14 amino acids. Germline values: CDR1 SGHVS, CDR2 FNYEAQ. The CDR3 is CASSLKAGQETQYF. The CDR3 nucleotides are TGTGCCAGCAGCTTAAAGGCAGGCCAAGAGACCCAGTACTTC.

DNA for the CDR3: TGTGCCAGCAGTCCGACAGGGTTCACAGATACGCAGTATTTT. It codes for CASSPTGFTDTQYF. The rearrangement uses TRBV27 and TRBJ2-3; 7 bases are shared with TRBD1. Trimming at V came to 5 bases and at J to 2 bases, leaving 4 bases not matched to a gene. The germline gives CDR1 MNHEY, CDR2 SMNVEV (reference sequence). This CDR3 spans 14 amino acids.

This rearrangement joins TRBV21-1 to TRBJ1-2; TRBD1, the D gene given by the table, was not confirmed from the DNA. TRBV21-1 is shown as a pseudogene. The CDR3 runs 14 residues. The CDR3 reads CASSKAQGARGYTF. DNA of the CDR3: TGTGCCAGCAGCAAAGCGCAGGGGGCGAGGGGCTACACCTTC.

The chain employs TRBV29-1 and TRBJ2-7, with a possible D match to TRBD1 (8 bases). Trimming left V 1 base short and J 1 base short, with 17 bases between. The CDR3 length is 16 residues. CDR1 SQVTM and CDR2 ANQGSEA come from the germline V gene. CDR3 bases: TGCAGCGTTGAAGCTTCGAACAGGGGGGGATCCTACGAGCAGTACTTC. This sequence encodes CSVEASNRGGSYEQYF.

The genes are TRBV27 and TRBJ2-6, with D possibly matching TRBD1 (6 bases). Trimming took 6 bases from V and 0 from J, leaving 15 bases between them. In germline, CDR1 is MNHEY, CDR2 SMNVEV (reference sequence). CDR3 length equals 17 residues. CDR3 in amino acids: CASSLTGFPSGANVLTF. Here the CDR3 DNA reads TGTGCCAGCAGCCTGACAGGCTTCCCCTCTGGGGCCAACGTCCTGACTTTC.

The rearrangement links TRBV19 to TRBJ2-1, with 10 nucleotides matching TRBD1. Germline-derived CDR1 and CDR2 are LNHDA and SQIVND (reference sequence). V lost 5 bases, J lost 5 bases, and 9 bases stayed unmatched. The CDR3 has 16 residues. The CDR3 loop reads CASSPIGQGDDNEQFF. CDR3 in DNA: TGTGCCAGTAGTCCAATCGGACAGGGGGACGACAATGAGCAGTTCTTC.

For the CDR3, the DNA is TGTGCCACCAGCAGAGATCCAGGTCGTGGAAACACCATATATTTT. Its translation: CATSRDPGRGNTIYF. The rearrangement links TRBV15 to TRBJ1-3; the D is unclear. Deletions cut 0 bases from V and 3 bases from J, with 9 bases between. CDR1 is LNHNV, CDR2 YYDKDF, per germline (reference sequence). The CDR3 sequence is 15 residues long.

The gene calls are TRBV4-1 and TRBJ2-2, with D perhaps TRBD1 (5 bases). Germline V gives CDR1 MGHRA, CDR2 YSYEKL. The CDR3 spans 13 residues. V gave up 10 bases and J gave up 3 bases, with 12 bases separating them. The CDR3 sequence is CATQGSYTGELFF. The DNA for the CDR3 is TGCGCCACTCAGGGATCTTACACCGGGGAGCTGTTTTTT.

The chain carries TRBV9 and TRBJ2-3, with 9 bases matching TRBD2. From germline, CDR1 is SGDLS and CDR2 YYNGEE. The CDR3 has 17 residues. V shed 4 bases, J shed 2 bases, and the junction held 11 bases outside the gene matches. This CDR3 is CASSLHSQRGATDTQYF. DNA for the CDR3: TGTGCCAGCAGCCTCCATTCCCAGCGGGGGGCCACAGATACGCAGTATTTT.

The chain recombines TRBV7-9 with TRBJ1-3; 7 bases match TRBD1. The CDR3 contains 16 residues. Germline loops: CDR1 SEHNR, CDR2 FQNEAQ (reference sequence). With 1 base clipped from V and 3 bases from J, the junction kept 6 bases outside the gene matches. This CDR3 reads CASSLGSRGSGNTIYF. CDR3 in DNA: TGTGCCAGCAGCTTAGGATCCAGGGGGAGTGGAAACACCATATATTTT.

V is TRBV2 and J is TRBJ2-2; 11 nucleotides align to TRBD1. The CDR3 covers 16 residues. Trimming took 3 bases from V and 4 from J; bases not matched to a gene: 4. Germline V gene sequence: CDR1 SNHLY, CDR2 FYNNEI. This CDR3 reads CASSDYGQGATGELFF. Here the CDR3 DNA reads TGTGCCAGCAGTGACTATGGACAGGGGGCCACCGGGGAGCTGTTTTTT. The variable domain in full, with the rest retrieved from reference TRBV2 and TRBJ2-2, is EPEVTQTPSHQVTQMGQEVILRCVPISNHLYFYWYRQILGQKVEFLVSFYNNEISEKSEIFDDQFSVERPDGSNFTLKIRSTKLEDSAMYFCASSDYGQGATGELFFGEGSRLTVL.

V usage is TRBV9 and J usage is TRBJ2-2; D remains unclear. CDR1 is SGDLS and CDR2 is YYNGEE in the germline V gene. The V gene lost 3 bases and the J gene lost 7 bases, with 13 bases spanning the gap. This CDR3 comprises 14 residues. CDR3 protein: CASSAHTGGGELFF. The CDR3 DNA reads TGTGCCAGCAGCGCCCATACCGGCGGCGGGGAGCTGTTTTTT.

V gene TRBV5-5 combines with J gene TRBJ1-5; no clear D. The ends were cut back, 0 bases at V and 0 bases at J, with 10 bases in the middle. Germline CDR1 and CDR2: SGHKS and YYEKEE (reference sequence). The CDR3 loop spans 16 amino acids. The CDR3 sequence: CASSLALRPSNQPQHF. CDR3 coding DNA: TGTGCCAGCAGCTTGGCATTGCGGCCTAGCAATCAGCCCCAGCATTTT.

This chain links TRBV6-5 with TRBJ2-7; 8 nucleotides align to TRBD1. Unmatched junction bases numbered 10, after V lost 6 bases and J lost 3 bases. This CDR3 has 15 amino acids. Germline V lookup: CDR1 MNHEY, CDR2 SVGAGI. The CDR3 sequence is CASSETGTGFYEQYF. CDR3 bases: TGTGCCAGCAGCGAGACCGGGACAGGTTTCTACGAGCAGTACTTC.

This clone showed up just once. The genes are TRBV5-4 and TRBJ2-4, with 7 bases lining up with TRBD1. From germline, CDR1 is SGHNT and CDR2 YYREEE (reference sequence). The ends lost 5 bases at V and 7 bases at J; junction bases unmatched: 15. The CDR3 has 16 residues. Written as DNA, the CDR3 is TGTGCCAGCAGTTCATTTGCGAAGGACAGGCGCAACATTCAGTACTTC. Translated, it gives CASSSFAKDRRNIQYF.

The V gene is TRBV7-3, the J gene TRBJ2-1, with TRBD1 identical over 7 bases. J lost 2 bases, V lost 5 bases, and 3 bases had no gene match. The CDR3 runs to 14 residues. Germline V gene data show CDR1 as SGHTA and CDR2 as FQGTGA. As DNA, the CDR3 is TGTGCCAGCAGCCCCGGACAGGCCTACAATGAGCAGTTCTTC. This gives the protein CASSPGQAYNEQFF.

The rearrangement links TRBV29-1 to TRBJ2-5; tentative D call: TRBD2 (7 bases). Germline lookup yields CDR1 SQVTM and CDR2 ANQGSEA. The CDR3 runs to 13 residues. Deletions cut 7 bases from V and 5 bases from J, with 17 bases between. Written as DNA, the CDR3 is TGCAGCGCTAGGGGGGGCCGAACGGAGACCCAGTACTTC. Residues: CSARGGRTETQYF. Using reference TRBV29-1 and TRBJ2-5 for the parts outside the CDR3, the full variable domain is SAVISQKPSRDICQRGTSLTIQCQVDSQVTMMFWYRQQPGQSLTLIATANQGSEATYESGFVIDKFPISRPNLTFSTLTVSNMSPEDSSIYLCSARGGRTETQYFGPGTRLLVL.

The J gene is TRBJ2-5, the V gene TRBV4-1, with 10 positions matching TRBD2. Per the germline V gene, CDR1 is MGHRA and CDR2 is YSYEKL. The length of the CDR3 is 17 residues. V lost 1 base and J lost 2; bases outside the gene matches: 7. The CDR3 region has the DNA TGCGCCAGCAGCCAAGGGAAAACTAGCGGGGAACAAGAGACCCAGTACTTC. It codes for CASSQGKTSGEQETQYF.

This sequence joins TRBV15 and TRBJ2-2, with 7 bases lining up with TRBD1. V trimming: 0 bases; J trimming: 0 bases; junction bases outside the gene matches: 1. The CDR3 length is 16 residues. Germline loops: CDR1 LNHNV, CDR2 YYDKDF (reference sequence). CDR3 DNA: TGTGCCACCAGCAGAGATACAGGGGCGAACACCGGGGAGCTGTTTTTT. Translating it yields CATSRDTGANTGELFF.

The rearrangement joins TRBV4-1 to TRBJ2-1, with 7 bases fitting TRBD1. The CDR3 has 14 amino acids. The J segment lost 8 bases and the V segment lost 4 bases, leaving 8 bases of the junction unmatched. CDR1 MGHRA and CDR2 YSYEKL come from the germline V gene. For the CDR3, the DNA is TGCGCCAGCAGCCTACGACAGGGCCCGGATGAGCAGTTCTTC. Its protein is CASSLRQGPDEQFF.